The source of this TCR beta chain is a study of human T cells and chemical hapten exposure. As for the study in general: Small discrepancies in pooled library volume mainly accounted for the varying TCR yields per sample.

Someone pulled total RNA out of unfractionated whole blood. Individual cDNA molecules in this library carried unique molecular identifiers. TCRdb analysed the 5' RACE reads with MiXCR anew, one entry per CDR3 protein. This table holds under 150,000 distinct CDR3 sequences, 15% to 20% found once. Germline V CDR1 and CDR2: GTSNPN, SVGIG (reference sequence). V was shortened by 1 base and J by 1 base, with 7 bases between the two germline ends. The CDR3 runs 13 residues. The rearrangement uses TRBV30 and TRBJ1-1; tentatively, D is TRBD1 (6 bases). The TCR sequence derives from a human donor in good health. CDR3 protein: CAWSEDRNTEAFF. As DNA, the CDR3 is TGTGCCTGGAGTGAGGACAGGAACACTGAAGCTTTCTTT.